This entry describes one T cell receptor (beta chain). From the 5' RACE reads, TCRdb lists one entry per CDR3 protein and no DNA. The sample table sets out 300,000 to 400,000 distinct CDR3 sequences. This CDR3 region has 15 residues. From germline, CDR1 is MNHNS and CDR2 SASEGT. The record originates from a study of monozygotic twins with inflammatory bowel disease. The authors drew around 2.6 ml of blood from each donor. The V call is TRBV6-1, the J call TRBJ1-5; TCRdb outputs TRBD1, but without DNA this stays unchecked. This clonotype originated in a human donor with ulcerative colitis or Crohn's disease, or a healthy co-twin of an affected twin (not recorded which). The source material was blood. The CDR3 here is CASSLTGDGNQPQHF.